These T cell receptor beta chains were read from a single sample in a study of T cell responses to AZD1222 COVID-19 vaccine. Sequencing used immunoSEQ multiplex PCR; TCRdb keeps in-frame clones, though not all of them. The data show some 160,000 clones, 88% seen once. The sample was peripheral blood, taken on day 0 of AZD1222 vaccination. Receptor source: an adult in good health. Both conserved end residues are part of each CDR3. A D gene is named only where the DNA matches it firmly. Clone size is not always given. Where it is, it says once, few, many or a class for expanded clones.

>.|.|TRBJ1-4|TRBV2
TGTGCCAGCACGCTGGGGACATCCGCGGTTAGCCCAACTAATGAAAAACTGTTTTTT
CASTLGTSAVSPTNEKLFF
>.|.|TRBJ1-3|TRBV6-6
TGTGCCAGCAGTCCACCGGGACTCTCTGGAAACACCATATATTTT
CASSPPGLSGNTIYF
>.|.|TRBJ2-7|TRBV20-1
TGCAGTGCTAGTCAGACGGCGGCCGGGCTGAGGAGCTACGAGCAGTACTTC
CSASQTAAGLRSYEQYF
>.|.|TRBJ2-6|TRBV9
TGTGCCAGCAGCCCTAAAGGAATTTCCGGGGCCAACGTCCTGACTTTC
CASSPKGISGANVLTF
>.|.|TRBJ1-1|TRBV5-1
TGCGCCAGCAGCTTTAAGGGCCAGAACACTGAAGCTTTCTTT
CASSFKGQNTEAFF
>once|.|TRBJ2-2|TRBV5-3
TGTGCCAGAAGCCCTCAGGACCCGACCGGGGAGCTGTTTTTT
CARSPQDPTGELFF
>.|.|TRBJ1-6|TRBV9
TGTGCCAGCAGCGTTCAATATAATTCACCCCTCCACTTT
CASSVQYNSPLHF
>.|.|TRBJ1-5|TRBV7-2
TGTGCCAGCAGCTTAGGGGGCCGGGGGCCCCAGCATTTT
CASSLGGRGPQHF
>.|.|TRBJ1-1|TRBV28
TGTGCCGTCTCCCCCCTAGTGAACACTGAAGCTTTCTTT
CAVSPLVNTEAFF
>once|TRBD1|TRBJ1-2|TRBV10-3
TGTGCCATCAGTCAGGACAGGCTCTATGGCTACACCTTC
CAISQDRLYGYTF
>many|.|TRBJ2-2|TRBV18
TGTGCCAGCTCACCACCGGCCCACAGCACCGGGGAGCTGTTTTTT
CASSPPAHSTGELFF
>.|.|TRBJ1-1|TRBV28
TGTGCCAGCATCTTGGGGGGCGGCACTGAAGCTTTCTTT
CASILGGGTEAFF
>.|.|TRBJ1-3|TRBV6-2/TRBV6-3
TGTGCCAGCAGTTCTCTCATCTCTGGAAACACCATATATTTT
CASSSLISGNTIYF
>once|.|TRBJ1-1|TRBV20-1
TGCAGTGCTGCAGGGTATGAAGCTTTCTTT
CSAAGYEAFF
>few|.|TRBJ1-2|TRBV13
TGTGCCAGCAGCTCAACAGGGAGGAAGGACTATGGCTACACCTTC
CASSSTGRKDYGYTF
>.|TRBD2|TRBJ2-1|TRBV3-1/TRBV3-2
TGTGCCAGCAGCCGGGGACTATACAATGAGCAGTTCTTC
CASSRGLYNEQFF
>.|.|TRBJ1-1|TRBV14
TGTGCCAGCAGCGACCGGGGCCTTGGCGCGAAGTGGGAAGCTTTCTTT
CASSDRGLGAKWEAFF
>.|.|TRBJ1-6|TRBV30
TGTGCCTGGAGGCAGCCCGGAGACAATTCACCCCTCCACTTT
CAWRQPGDNSPLHF
>.|.|TRBJ2-3|TRBV5-1
TGCGCCAGCAGCTCCTTCTCAGGCGGGTCCACAGATACGCAGTATTTT
CASSSFSGGSTDTQYF
>.|.|TRBJ2-2|TRBV24-1
TGTGCCACAACCGGGACGGCAAACACCGGGGAGCTGTTTTTT
CATTGTANTGELFF
>.|.|TRBJ1-6|TRBV19
TGTGCCAGTAGTATAGGTGGCGATTCACCCCTCCACTTT
CASSIGGDSPLHF
>.|.|TRBJ2-1|TRBV7-3
TGTGCCAGCAGCCAGTATGTGGGAGAGGGTCATGAGCAGTTCTTC
CASSQYVGEGHEQFF
>.|TRBD1|TRBJ1-4|TRBV28
TGTGCCAGCAGTGGGACAGGGAGGACGGGAAAACTGTTTTTT
CASSGTGRTGKLFF
>.|TRBD2|TRBJ2-5|TRBV7-8
TGTGCCAGCAGCTTAGTCAGCGGGGGGCTGGAGACCCAGTACTTC
CASSLVSGGLETQYF
>.|TRBD1|TRBJ1-4|TRBV7-2
TGTGCCAGCAGCGCTCAGGGGGTTGCAACTAATGAAAAACTGTTTTTT
CASSAQGVATNEKLFF
>.|.|TRBJ2-7|TRBV5-8
TGTGCCAGCAGCTTGGGTGTCAGGGGGGAGAACGAGCAGTACTTC
CASSLGVRGENEQYF
>.|.|TRBJ1-3|TRBV9
TGTGCCAGCAGCGTAGGGGAGGGGTTCTCTGGAAACACCATATATTTT
CASSVGEGFSGNTIYF
>.|TRBD2|TRBJ2-7|TRBV30
TGTGCCTGGAGAGGGACTAGCGGGAGTCACGAGCAGTACTTC
CAWRGTSGSHEQYF
>.|.|TRBJ1-2|TRBV7-8
TGTGCCAGCGTAAGGGACAACCTATCCGCTGGCTACACCTTC
CASVRDNLSAGYTF
>.|.|TRBJ2-1|TRBV4-3
TGCGCCAGCAGCCAAGAAAGTCTCGGAACACTAGACAATGAGCAGTTCTTC
CASSQESLGTLDNEQFF
>once|.|TRBJ2-1|TRBV3-1/TRBV3-2
TGTGCCAGCAGCCAAGGTATAGCTGGCGATGAGCAGTTCTTC
CASSQGIAGDEQFF
>.|.|TRBJ2-2|TRBV6-2/TRBV6-3
TGTGCCAGCAGTTACATCCAGGGCGCGAACACCGGGGAGCTGTTTTTT
CASSYIQGANTGELFF
>.|.|TRBJ2-3|TRBV21-1
TGTGCCAGCAGAGGATTTTGGGGCGGGACTAGCACAGATACGCAGTATTTT
CASRGFWGGTSTDTQYF
>.|.|TRBJ1-1|TRBV28
TGTGCCACTCAGGACAGTAGCACTGAAGCTTTCTTT
CATQDSSTEAFF